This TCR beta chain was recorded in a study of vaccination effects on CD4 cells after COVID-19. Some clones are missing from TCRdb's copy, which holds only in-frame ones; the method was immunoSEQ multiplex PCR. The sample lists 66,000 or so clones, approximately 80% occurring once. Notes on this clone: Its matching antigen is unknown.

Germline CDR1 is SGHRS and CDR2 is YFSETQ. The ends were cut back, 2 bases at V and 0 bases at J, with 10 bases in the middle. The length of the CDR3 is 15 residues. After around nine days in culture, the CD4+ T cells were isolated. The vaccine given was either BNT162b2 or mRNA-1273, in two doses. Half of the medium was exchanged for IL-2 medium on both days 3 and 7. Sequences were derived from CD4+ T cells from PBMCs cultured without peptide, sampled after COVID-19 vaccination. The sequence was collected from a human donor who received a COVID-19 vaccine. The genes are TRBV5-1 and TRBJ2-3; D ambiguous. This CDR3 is CASSFDHESTDTQYF. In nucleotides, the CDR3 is TGCGCCAGCAGCTTTGACCATGAGAGCACAGATACGCAGTATTTT.